This T cell receptor beta chain is from a study of T cell changes during pregnancy in multiple sclerosis. This table comes from immunoSEQ multiplex PCR, and its TCRdb copy is limited to in-frame clones, with some not included. Altogether more than 45,000 clones are present, 85% to 95% being singletons, with the ten largest covering around 0.48%. The CDR3 totals 16 residues. CDR1 LNHNV and CDR2 YYDKDF come from the germline V gene (reference sequence). The junction had 8 bases not matched to a gene; V was cut back by 3 bases and J by 2 bases. The source was CD4+ T cells from peripheral blood mononuclear cells, collected in the first trimester of pregnancy. The chain has TRBV15 and TRBJ2-7, with TRBD1 identical over 9 bases. This TCR was recovered from a female donor with multiple sclerosis, enrolled in a pregnancy study. CDR3 residues: CATSSRRDRVAYEQYF. The CDR3 DNA follows: TGTGCCACCAGCAGTCGCCGGGACAGGGTCGCCTACGAGCAGTACTTC.